Shown below are 5 T cell receptor beta chains from a single sample sequenced in a study of blood T cell repertoires in COVID-19. Repertoires were generated with immunoSEQ multiplex PCR, while TCRdb's copy carries only in-frame clones and drops some. This table has approximately 210,000 clones, 80% appearing once. The sample comprised peripheral blood. The receptors were sampled from a human donor in a cohort sampled during active COVID-19.

The gene calls are TRBV18 and TRBJ1-1; a possible D gene is TRBD1 (6 bases). The ends were cut back, 4 bases at V and 1 base at J, with 16 bases in the middle. The germline V gene encodes CDR1 KGHSH and CDR2 LQKENI. The CDR3 contains 16 residues. The CDR3 coding sequence is TGTGCCAGCTCACTAGCACAGGGTTCGAAGAACACTGAAGCTTTCTTT. This gives the protein CASSLAQGSKNTEAFF.

This clone has a handful of counts. This chain joins TRBV28 and TRBJ2-7; no definite D call. Trimming took 1 base from V and 3 from J, leaving 4 bases between them. This CDR3 spans 12 amino acids. The germline gives CDR1 MDHEN, CDR2 SYDVKM. The CDR3 nucleotides are TGTGCCAGCAGTTTATCCTTCTACGAGCAGTACTTC. Protein product: CASSLSFYEQYF.

The V gene is TRBV19, the J gene TRBJ1-2; possible D gene TRBD1, 5 bases. Germline CDR1 LNHDA, CDR2 SQIVND (reference sequence). This CDR3 spans 12 amino acids. The V gene lost 7 bases and the J gene lost 4 bases, with 10 bases spanning the gap. The CDR3 nucleotides read TGTGCCAGTACCAAAGGGGTCTATGGCTACACCTTC. This encodes CASTKGVYGYTF.

This chain joins TRBV6-5 and TRBJ1-1, with 10 bases lining up with TRBD1. The germline CDR1 and CDR2 sequences are MNHEY and SVGAGI. The CDR3 is made up of 15 amino acids. Trimming cost V 6 bases and J 5 bases; bases outside gene matches: 9. The CDR3 sequence: CASSMTGGRRTEAFF. CDR3 nucleotides: TGTGCCAGCAGCATGACAGGGGGCAGGCGGACTGAAGCTTTCTTT.

The chain employs TRBV5-6 and TRBJ1-4; D uncertain. The CDR3 extends over 14 amino acids. Trimming took 4 bases from V and 0 from J, leaving 7 bases between them. The germline V gene has CDR1 SGHDT and CDR2 YYEEEE. In nucleotides, the CDR3 is TGTGCCAGCAGCCCGGGTGCAACTAATGAAAAACTGTTTTTT. It specifies CASSPGATNEKLFF.